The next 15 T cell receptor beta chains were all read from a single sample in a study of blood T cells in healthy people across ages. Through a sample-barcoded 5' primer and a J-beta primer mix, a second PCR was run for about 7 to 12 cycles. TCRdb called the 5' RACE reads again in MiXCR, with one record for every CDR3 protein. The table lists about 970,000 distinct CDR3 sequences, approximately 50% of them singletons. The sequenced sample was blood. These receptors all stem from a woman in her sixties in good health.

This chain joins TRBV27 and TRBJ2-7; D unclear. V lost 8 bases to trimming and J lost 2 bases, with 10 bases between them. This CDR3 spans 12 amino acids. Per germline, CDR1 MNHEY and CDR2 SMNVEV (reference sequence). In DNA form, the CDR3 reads TGTGCCAGCGGAAGGCGAACCTACGAGCAGTACTTC. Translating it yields CASGRRTYEQYF.

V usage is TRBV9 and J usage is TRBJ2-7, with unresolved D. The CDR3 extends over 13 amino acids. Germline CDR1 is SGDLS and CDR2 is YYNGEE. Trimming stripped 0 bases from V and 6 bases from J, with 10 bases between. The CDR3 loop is CASSVEFWSEQYF. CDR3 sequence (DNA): TGTGCCAGCAGCGTAGAGTTCTGGAGCGAGCAGTACTTC.

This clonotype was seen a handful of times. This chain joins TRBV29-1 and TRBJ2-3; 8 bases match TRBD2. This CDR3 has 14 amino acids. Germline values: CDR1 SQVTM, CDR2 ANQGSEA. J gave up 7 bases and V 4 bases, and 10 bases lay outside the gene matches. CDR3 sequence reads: CSVGREVGLNTQYF. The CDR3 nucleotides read TGCAGCGTTGGGCGGGAGGTGGGCCTTAATACGCAGTATTTT.

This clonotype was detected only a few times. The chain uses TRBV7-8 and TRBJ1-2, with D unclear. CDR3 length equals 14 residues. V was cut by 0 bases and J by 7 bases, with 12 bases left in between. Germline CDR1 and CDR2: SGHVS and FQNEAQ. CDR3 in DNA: TGTGCCAGCAGCTTAGCTGGAGGGTTTCGTGGCTACACCTTC. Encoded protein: CASSLAGGFRGYTF.

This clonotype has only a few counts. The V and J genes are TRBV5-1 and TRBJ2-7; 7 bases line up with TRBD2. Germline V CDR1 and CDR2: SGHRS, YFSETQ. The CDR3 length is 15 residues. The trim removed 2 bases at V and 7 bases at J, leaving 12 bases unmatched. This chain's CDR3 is CASSFDGGSASEQYF. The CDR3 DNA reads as TGCGCCAGCAGCTTCGACGGCGGGAGCGCGAGTGAGCAGTACTTC.

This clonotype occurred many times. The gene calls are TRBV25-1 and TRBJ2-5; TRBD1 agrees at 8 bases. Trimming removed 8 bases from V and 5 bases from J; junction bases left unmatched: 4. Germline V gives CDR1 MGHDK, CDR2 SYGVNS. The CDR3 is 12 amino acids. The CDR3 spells CASSGGWETQYF. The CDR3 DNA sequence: TGTGCCAGCTCAGGGGGCTGGGAGACCCAGTACTTC.

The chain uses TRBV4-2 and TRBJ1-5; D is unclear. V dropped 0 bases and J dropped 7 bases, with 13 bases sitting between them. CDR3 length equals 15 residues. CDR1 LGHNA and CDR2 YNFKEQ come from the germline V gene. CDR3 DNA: TGTGCCAGCAGCCAAGATTGGGGAGGGAACCAGCCCCAGCATTTT. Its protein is CASSQDWGGNQPQHF.

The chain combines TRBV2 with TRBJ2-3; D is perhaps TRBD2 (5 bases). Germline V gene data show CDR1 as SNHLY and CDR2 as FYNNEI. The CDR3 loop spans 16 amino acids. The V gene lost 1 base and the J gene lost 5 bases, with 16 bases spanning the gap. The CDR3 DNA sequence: TGTGCCAGCAGTGAAGTGAGACTACCTGGTGGAGATACGCAGTATTTT. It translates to CASSEVRLPGGDTQYF.

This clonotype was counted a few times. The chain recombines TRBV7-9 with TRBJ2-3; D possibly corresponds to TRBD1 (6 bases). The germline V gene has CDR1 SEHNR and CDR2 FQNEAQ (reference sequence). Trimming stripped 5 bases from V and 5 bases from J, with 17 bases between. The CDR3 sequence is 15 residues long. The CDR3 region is CASSPDRTGEDTQYF. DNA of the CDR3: TGTGCCAGCAGCCCCGACAGGACGGGCGAAGATACGCAGTATTTT.

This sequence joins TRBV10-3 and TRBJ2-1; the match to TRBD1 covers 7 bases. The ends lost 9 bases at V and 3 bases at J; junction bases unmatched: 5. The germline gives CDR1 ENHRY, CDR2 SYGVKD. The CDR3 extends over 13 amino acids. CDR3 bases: TGTGCCATAGGGGACAGAATCTACAATGAGCAGTTCTTC. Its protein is CAIGDRIYNEQFF.

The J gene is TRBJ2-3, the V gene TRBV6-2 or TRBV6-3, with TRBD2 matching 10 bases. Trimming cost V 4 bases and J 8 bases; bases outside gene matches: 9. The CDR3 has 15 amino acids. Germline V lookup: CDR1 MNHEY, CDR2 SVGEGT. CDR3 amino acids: CASSWAAGGQATQYF. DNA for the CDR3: TGTGCCAGCAGTTGGGCAGCGGGAGGGCAAGCTACGCAGTATTTT.

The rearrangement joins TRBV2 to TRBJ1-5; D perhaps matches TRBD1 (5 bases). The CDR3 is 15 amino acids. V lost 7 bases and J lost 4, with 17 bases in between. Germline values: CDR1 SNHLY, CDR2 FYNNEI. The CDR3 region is CASTSRRGANQPQHF. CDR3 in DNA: TGTGCCAGCACCTCTCGTAGGGGAGCAAATCAGCCCCAGCATTTT.

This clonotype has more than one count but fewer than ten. The CDR3 protein is CASLSPRVSGSYEQYF. DNA for the CDR3: TGTGCCAGCCTGTCCCCGAGAGTATCGGGCTCCTACGAGCAGTACTTC. The chain joins TRBV7-6 to TRBJ2-7; D unclear. This CDR3 region has 16 residues. The ends were cut back, 8 bases at V and 0 bases at J, with 20 bases in the middle. The germline CDR1 and CDR2 sequences are SGHVS and FNYEAQ.

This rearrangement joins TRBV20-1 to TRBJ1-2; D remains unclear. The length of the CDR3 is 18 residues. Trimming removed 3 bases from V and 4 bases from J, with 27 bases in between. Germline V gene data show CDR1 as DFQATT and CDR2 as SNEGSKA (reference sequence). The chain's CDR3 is CSASQGSMGNSALYGYTF. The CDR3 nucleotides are TGCAGTGCTAGCCAAGGATCCATGGGGAATTCGGCTCTCTATGGCTACACCTTC.

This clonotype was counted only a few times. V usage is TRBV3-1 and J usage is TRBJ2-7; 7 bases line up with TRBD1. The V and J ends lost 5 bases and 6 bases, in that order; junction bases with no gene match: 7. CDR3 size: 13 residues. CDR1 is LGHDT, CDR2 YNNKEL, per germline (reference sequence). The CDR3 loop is CASSGDRKSEQYF. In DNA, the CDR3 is TGTGCCAGCAGCGGGGACAGAAAAAGCGAGCAGTACTTC.